The present T cell receptor beta chain was sequenced within a study of shared clonotypes between healthy human individuals. Study outcomes and limitations: Naive CD4 clonotype sharing across four donors was 5% to 6%.

A deep-level run was used for the assay. Sequencing was performed with immunoSEQ multiplex PCR; in TCRdb, only in-frame clones are kept and a portion is missing. Seen here are 2 million to 2.5 million clones, approximately 95% observed once, and the top ten hold approximately 0.13%. Turning to this clone: The target antigen is unknown.

The source of this sequence is a man aged 18-30 years in good health. Material for sequencing was naive CD4+ T cells sorted from blood. Noted subset: CD45RA+ positively selected.

The CDR3 spells CASSFGGQGTQYF. DNA for the CDR3: TGTGCCAGCAGCTTTGGCGGACAGGGGACCCAGTACTTC. This chain joins TRBV7-2 and TRBJ2-5, with TRBD1 matching 8 bases. Unmatched junction bases numbered 4, after V lost 3 bases and J lost 7 bases. The germline CDR1 and CDR2 sequences are SGHTA and FQGNSA. The CDR3 is 13 residues long.